This T cell receptor (beta chain) came from a study of blood T cell repertoires in COVID-19. Whole-study context: Samples taken during acute and convalescent COVID-19 were collected in the United States, Italy and Spain. The analysed material was cDNA or gDNA that came from T cells, B-cell-depleted T cells, or PBMCs.

Seattle researchers signed up patients amid active infection and tracked them longitudinally. The V end was cut by 1 base, the J end by 13 bases, with 9 bases between. This CDR3 has 11 residues. The germline gives CDR1 LGHNT, CDR2 FRNRAP. In the original processing: Nucleated cell number was recorded as an estimate derived from reference gene primer amplification. Assay used: immunoSEQ multiplex PCR; TCRdb lists only in-frame clones, some missing. That table is the source of V, J and clone size, and D and trimming were worked out from the DNA. Of roughly 250,000 clones listed, 86% are singletons. The sequence derives from a woman aged 25 to 45 with COVID-19, enrolled during active disease. Source material: peripheral blood. The chain has TRBV12-5 and TRBJ2-3; possibly TRBD2 for D (6 bases). CDR3 sequence: CASGLAGDEYF. CDR3 bases: TGTGCTAGTGGTTTGGCGGGGGACGAGTATTTT.